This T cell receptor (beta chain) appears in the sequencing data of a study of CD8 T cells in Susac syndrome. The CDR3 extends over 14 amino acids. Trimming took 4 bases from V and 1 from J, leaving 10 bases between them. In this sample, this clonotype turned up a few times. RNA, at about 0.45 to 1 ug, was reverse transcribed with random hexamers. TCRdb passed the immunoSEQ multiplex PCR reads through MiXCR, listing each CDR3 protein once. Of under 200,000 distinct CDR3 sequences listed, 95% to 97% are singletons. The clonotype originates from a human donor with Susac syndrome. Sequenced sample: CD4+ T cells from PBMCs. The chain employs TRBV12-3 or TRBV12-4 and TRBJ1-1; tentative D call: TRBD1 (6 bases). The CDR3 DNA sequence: TGTGCCAGCAGTTCCAGGGGAGGGAACACTGAAGCTTTCTTT. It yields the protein CASSSRGGNTEAFF.